What follows are 24 T cell receptor beta chains derived from one specimen sequenced in a study of blood T cell repertoires in COVID-19 (dated by TCRdb to 2018 to 2020). Receptor amplification or capture employed the immunoSEQ multiplex PCR assay. This immuneACCESS table, as held by TCRdb, lists in-frame sequences with V and J called but not all clones. Of the missing ones, under half trace to an unresolved V gene in checked studies; the others have no known cause. For this sample the table gives roughly 180,000 clones, of which 65% to 85% were detected only once. The ten largest make up 10% to 15% of the sample. The specimen was PBMCs or T cells enriched from blood (not recorded which). The receptors shown here come from a woman in her sixties or seventies who had recovered from COVID-19.

The rearrangement uses TRBV5-4 and TRBJ1-1, with 8 positions matching TRBD1. Germline CDR1 is SGHNT and CDR2 is YYREEE (reference sequence). After removal of 5 bases from V and 6 bases from J, the junction contained 9 bases not matched to a gene. There are 14 residues in the CDR3. The CDR3 protein is CASRTDRERAEAFF. DNA of the CDR3: TGTGCCAGCAGAACGGACAGGGAGAGGGCTGAAGCTTTCTTT.

This clone was found once. In nucleotides, the CDR3 is TGTGCCAGCAGTTCGGACACATCCTATGGCTACACCTTC. Translated: CASSSDTSYGYTF. The genes are TRBV28 and TRBJ1-2, with D tentatively TRBD1 (5 bases). Germline V gene data show CDR1 as MDHEN and CDR2 as SYDVKM. Trimming removed 4 bases from V and 4 bases from J, with 10 bases in between. The CDR3 has 13 residues.

This clone was found once. The J gene is TRBJ2-5, the V gene TRBV5-1; 8 positions agree with TRBD1. CDR3 length: 14 residues. Germline CDR1 and CDR2: SGHRS and YFSETQ. V gave up 4 bases and J gave up 2 bases; unmatched junction bases: 4. The CDR3 sequence is CASSRTGRQETQYF. Written as DNA, the CDR3 is TGCGCCAGCAGCAGGACAGGGAGGCAAGAGACCCAGTACTTC.

The chain has TRBV10-1 and TRBJ1-2, with TRBD1 identical over 7 bases. This CDR3 is built from 16 residues. Germline-derived CDR1 and CDR2 are WNHNN and SYGVQD (reference sequence). The trim removed 3 bases at V and 0 bases at J, leaving 7 bases unmatched. The CDR3 here is CASSEMDRRANYGYTF. In DNA form, the CDR3 reads TGCGCCAGCAGTGAAATGGACAGGCGAGCTAACTATGGCTACACCTTC.

V is TRBV5-4 and J is TRBJ1-1; 9 bases agree with TRBD1. Germline V gene lookup returns CDR1 SGHNT and CDR2 YYREEE (reference sequence). The V and J ends lost 7 bases and 7 bases, in that order; junction bases with no gene match: 8. The CDR3 is 13 residues long. The CDR3 DNA sequence: TGTGCCAGCCACCGGGACAGGGAGATTGAAGCTTTCTTT. It encodes CASHRDREIEAFF.

This chain joins TRBV7-2 and TRBJ2-3; maybe TRBD2 (6 bases). The V end was cut by 4 bases, the J end by 4 bases, with 15 bases between. Germline values: CDR1 SGHTA, CDR2 FQGNSA. The CDR3 is made up of 15 amino acids. The CDR3 bases are TGTGCCAGCAGCTCCTCGACTAGTCGCGCAGATACGCAGTATTTT. It yields the protein CASSSSTSRADTQYF.

This chain uses TRBV28 with TRBJ1-1, with D tentatively TRBD1 (5 bases). The CDR3 runs 13 residues. Trimming shortened V by 6 bases and J by 4 bases, and 12 bases separated the two germline ends. Germline V gene sequence: CDR1 MDHEN, CDR2 SYDVKM. CDR3 nucleotide sequence: TGTGCCAGCAGGCCTTGGGGGGGCACTGAAGCTTTCTTT. Translating it yields CASRPWGGTEAFF.

V usage is TRBV10-3 and J usage is TRBJ1-5, with a weak D call TRBD1 (5 bases). The CDR3 length is 13 residues. CDR1 is ENHRY, CDR2 SYGVKD, per germline. The V gene lost 10 bases and the J gene lost 4 bases, with 14 bases spanning the gap. CDR3 sequence (DNA): TGTGCCACCGCTAGGGAGGGGAATCAGCCCCAGCATTTT. Its protein product is CATAREGNQPQHF.

The chain is built from TRBV9 and TRBJ1-2; TRBD1 might be the D (5 bases). The CDR3 runs 14 residues. V was clipped by 6 bases and J by 6 bases, with 18 bases between them. CDR1 is SGDLS, CDR2 YYNGEE, per germline. The CDR3 region is CASTPFSGQNGYTF. The CDR3 DNA reads TGTGCCAGCACCCCATTCTCAGGGCAGAATGGCTACACCTTC.

This chain uses TRBV28 with TRBJ1-5; D is perhaps TRBD1 (5 bases). The CDR3 covers 16 residues. V dropped 5 bases and J dropped 3 bases, with 17 bases sitting between them. Germline V gene lookup returns CDR1 MDHEN and CDR2 SYDVKM. As DNA, the CDR3 is TGTGCCAGCAGTATACGGTCTGGGGCGGTCAATCAGCCCCAGCATTTT. It is translated as CASSIRSGAVNQPQHF.

This clone came up once. The gene calls are TRBV28 and TRBJ2-1; D may be TRBD1 (6 bases). Germline loops: CDR1 MDHEN, CDR2 SYDVKM. The CDR3 loop spans 11 amino acids. Trimming took 3 bases from V and 14 from J, leaving 11 bases between them. DNA for the CDR3: TGTGCCAGCAGTTTTAAGGGGGAAGAGTTCTTC. Protein product: CASSFKGEEFF. Filled out from reference TRBV28 and TRBJ2-1, the complete variable domain reads DVKVTQSSRYLVKRTGEKVFLECVQDMDHENMFWYRQDPGLGLRLIYFSYDVKMKEKGDIPEGYSVSREKKERFSLILESASTNQTSMYLCASSFKGEEFFGPGTRLTVL.

The rearrangement links TRBV2 to TRBJ2-1; the D is unclear. V was clipped by 10 bases and J by 9 bases, with 19 bases between them. The CDR3 is 13 residues long. From germline, CDR1 is SNHLY and CDR2 FYNNEI. This chain's CDR3 is CATYSNGASEQFF. The CDR3 DNA is TGTGCCACCTATAGTAATGGAGCCAGTGAGCAGTTCTTC.

The V call is TRBV6-2 or TRBV6-3, the J call TRBJ1-4; TRBD1 matches 9 bases. This CDR3 has 14 amino acids. The germline CDR1 and CDR2 sequences are MNHEY and SVGEGT. Unmatched junction bases numbered 6, after V lost 6 bases and J lost 7 bases. The chain's CDR3 is CASSPDRGGEKLFF. In DNA form, the CDR3 reads TGTGCCAGCAGCCCGGACAGGGGTGGTGAAAAACTGTTTTTT.

This clone was counted only a few times. The rearrangement joins TRBV5-6 to TRBJ2-7; 10 bases map to TRBD1. The CDR3 spans 14 residues. In germline, CDR1 is SGHDT, CDR2 YYEEEE. V dropped 6 bases and J dropped 3; count of bases not matched to a gene: 6. CDR3 sequence: CASTPGQGLYEQYF. DNA of the CDR3: TGTGCCAGCACCCCGGGACAGGGGCTCTACGAGCAGTACTTC.

The chain recombines TRBV2 with TRBJ1-5; weak D call: TRBD1 (6 bases). The germline gives CDR1 SNHLY, CDR2 FYNNEI. The CDR3 covers 14 residues. The germline V and J ends were trimmed by 6 bases and 2 bases, with 11 bases remaining between them. The CDR3 region is CASRGQYGNQPQHF. CDR3 nucleotides: TGTGCCAGCAGAGGACAGTATGGCAATCAGCCCCAGCATTTT. Full variable domain (outside the CDR3, taken from reference TRBV2 and TRBJ1-5): EPEVTQTPSHQVTQMGQEVILRCVPISNHLYFYWYRQILGQKVEFLVSFYNNEISEKSEIFDDQFSVERPDGSNFTLKIRSTKLEDSAMYFCASRGQYGNQPQHFGDGTRLSIL.

The J gene is TRBJ2-1, the V gene TRBV7-3; D not certain. The CDR3 contains 14 residues. Germline V gene lookup returns CDR1 SGHTA and CDR2 FQGTGA. The V and J ends lost 5 bases and 6 bases respectively, with 14 bases between them. Here the CDR3 DNA reads TGTGCCAGCAGCAAGCCGGGTATTATCAATGAGCAGTTCTTC. Amino acids: CASSKPGIINEQFF.

The genes are TRBV14 and TRBJ2-1; weak D call: TRBD2 (6 bases). Trimming pared 4 bases from V and 0 bases from J, leaving 19 bases between. CDR1 and CDR2 from the germline V gene are SGHDN and FVKESK. The CDR3 sequence is 18 residues long. CDR3 loop: CASSRLWGGDLSYNEQFF. The DNA for the CDR3 is TGTGCCAGCAGCCGACTTTGGGGCGGGGACCTCTCCTACAATGAGCAGTTCTTC.

This clone was detected only once. V gene TRBV4-1 combines with J gene TRBJ1-1, with TRBD1 matching 9 bases. From germline, CDR1 is MGHRA and CDR2 YSYEKL. The ends lost 4 bases at V and 3 bases at J; junction bases unmatched: 3. The CDR3 consists of 14 residues. The CDR3 loop reads CASSRGQGDTEAFF. Here the CDR3 DNA reads TGCGCCAGCAGCCGGGGACAGGGAGACACTGAAGCTTTCTTT.

V gene TRBV27 combines with J gene TRBJ1-5; D perhaps matches TRBD1 (6 bases). With 5 bases removed from V and 2 bases from J, the gap between germline ends came to 7 bases. The CDR3 is 13 residues long. Germline V gene data show CDR1 as MNHEY and CDR2 as SMNVEV (reference sequence). CDR3 sequence: CASSNRGNQPQHF. The CDR3 nucleotides are TGTGCCAGCAGTAACAGGGGCAATCAGCCCCAGCATTTT.

V and J are TRBV19 and TRBJ2-7, with D perhaps matching TRBD1 (6 bases). Looked up from germline, CDR1 is LNHDA and CDR2 is SQIVND (reference sequence). This CDR3 contains 13 residues. Trimming stripped 5 bases from V and 7 bases from J, with 15 bases between. The CDR3 nucleotides read TGTGCCAGTAGTGGGGGCAGTTCTCGGGAGCAGTACTTC. This gives the protein CASSGGSSREQYF.

This chain links TRBV10-3 with TRBJ1-5; D is undetermined. The germline gives CDR1 ENHRY, CDR2 SYGVKD. This CDR3 spans 14 amino acids. V gave up 0 bases and J gave up 7 bases, with 10 bases separating them. Written as DNA, the CDR3 is TGTGCCATCAGTGAGTCGTTAGGAGTACAGCCCCAGCATTTT. Translation: CAISESLGVQPQHF.

This rearrangement joins TRBV7-2 to TRBJ1-5, with unresolved D. The CDR3 runs 15 residues. Germline V lookup: CDR1 SGHTA, CDR2 FQGNSA. Trimming stripped 1 base from V and 3 bases from J, with 10 bases between. Here the CDR3 DNA reads TGTGCCAGCAGCTTAGGGCCGGGTATCAATCAGCCCCAGCATTTT. Amino acid sequence: CASSLGPGINQPQHF.

This clone was seen a single time. This chain links TRBV3-1 (or the pseudogene TRBV3-2) with TRBJ2-7; D ambiguous. Germline V gives CDR1 LGHDT, CDR2 YNNKEL (reference sequence). The V and J ends lost 2 bases and 6 bases respectively, with 11 bases between them. This CDR3 has 13 amino acids. In nucleotides, the CDR3 is TGTGCCAGCAGCCAACAGCGTTCCGCCGAGCAGTACTTC. The encoded protein is CASSQQRSAEQYF.

The rearrangement uses TRBV6-5 and TRBJ1-2; a weak D match, TRBD1 (5 bases). V was clipped by 5 bases and J by 4 bases, with 14 bases between them. CDR3 size: 14 residues. Germline V gene lookup returns CDR1 MNHEY and CDR2 SVGAGI. The CDR3 DNA is TGTGCCAGCAGTCCTCGGGGGACCCTCTATGGCTACACCTTC. This sequence encodes CASSPRGTLYGYTF.